This paragraph covers one T cell receptor beta chain sequence. Its antigen is not identified. The record originates from a study of Ad26.COV2.S vaccination and SARS-CoV-2 variants. V was pared by 7 bases and J by 0 bases, with 15 bases between. Germline CDR1 is LNHDA and CDR2 is SQIVND (reference sequence). The CDR3 length is 15 residues. TCRdb's copy holds only in-frame clones and misses some; the assay was immunoSEQ multiplex PCR. The data hold roughly 100,000 clones, with around 81% observed a single time. Regarding the study as a whole: Breadth measured for non-spike TCRs was similar across vaccine and placebo recipients.

V usage is TRBV19 and J usage is TRBJ1-1, with a possible D match to TRBD1 (6 bases). This sequence was found in a human donor who had recovered from COVID-19. Source: peripheral blood, taken after recovery from COVID-19. Here the CDR3 DNA reads TGTGCCAGTATGGCCTGGGGGGCGATGAACACTGAAGCTTTCTTT. Its translation: CASMAWGAMNTEAFF.